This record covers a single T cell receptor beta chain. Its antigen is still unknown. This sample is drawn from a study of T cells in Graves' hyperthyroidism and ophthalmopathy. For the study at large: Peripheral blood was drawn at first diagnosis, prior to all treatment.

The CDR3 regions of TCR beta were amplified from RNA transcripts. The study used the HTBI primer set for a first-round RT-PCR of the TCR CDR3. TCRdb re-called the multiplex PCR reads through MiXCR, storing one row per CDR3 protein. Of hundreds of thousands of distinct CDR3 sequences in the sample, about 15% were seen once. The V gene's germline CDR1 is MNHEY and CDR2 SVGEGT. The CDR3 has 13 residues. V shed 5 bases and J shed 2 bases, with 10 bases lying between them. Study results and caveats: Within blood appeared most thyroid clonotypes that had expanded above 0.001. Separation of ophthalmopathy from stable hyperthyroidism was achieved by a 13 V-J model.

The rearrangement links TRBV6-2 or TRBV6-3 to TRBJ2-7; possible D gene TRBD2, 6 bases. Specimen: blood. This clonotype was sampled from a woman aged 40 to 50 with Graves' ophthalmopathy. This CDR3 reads CASSPGDTYEQYF. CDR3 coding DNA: TGTGCCAGCAGTCCGGGAGACACCTACGAGCAGTACTTC.